The text below deals with one TCR beta chain. Germline is not matched at one junction end, which may reflect a read error. Per the study methods: Amplification of reference gene primers was used by the study to estimate nucleated cell counts. Generated by immunoSEQ multiplex PCR, the TCRdb table keeps only in-frame clones and is missing some. D and trimming were read from the DNA, whereas the V and J calls and clone size are those reported in that table. The repertoire holds 25,000 to 30,000 clones, with just under 95% as singletons. CDR1 is ENHRY, CDR2 SYGVKD, per germline. The length of the CDR3 is 14 residues. This sample stems from a study of blood T cell repertoires in COVID-19. The wider study: The analysed material was cDNA or gDNA that came from T cells, B-cell-depleted T cells, or PBMCs.

The Seattle patients, enrolled during active infection, were followed longitudinally. Sequencing was done on a sample of peripheral blood. This clonotype was sampled from a woman in her 70s with COVID-19, enrolled during active disease. The V and J genes are TRBV10-3 and TRBJ1-5; TRBD1 might be the D (6 bases). In DNA, the CDR3 is TGTGCCATCAGTGAGGGACAGAGCATTCAGCCCCAGCATTTT. This translates into CAISEGQSIQPQHF.